These T cell receptor beta chains were read from a single sample in a study of control samples from healthy donors and cancer patients. Generated by immunoSEQ multiplex PCR, the TCRdb table keeps only in-frame clones and is missing some. The table shows about 83,000 clones, with roughly 91% occurring only once. The sample taken for sequencing was blood. Receptors were obtained from a middle-aged man in good health. The conserved cysteine and the conserved F or W are not part of the CDR3 here. Fields, in order: V gene, J gene, CDR3 protein.

TRBV19	TRBJ2-7	ASSIGYPSGTEQY
TRBV9	TRBJ1-5	ASSGGGLNQPQH
TRBV5-1	TRBJ1-6	ARSLGGADNSPLH
TRBV27	TRBJ1-6	ASSPQTGISNSPLH
TRBV3-1/TRBV3-2	TRBJ1-2	ASSQPDGGGYT
TRBV27	TRBJ2-3	ASTLAGHTDTQY
TRBV9	TRBJ2-2	ASSALAGGLGGELF
TRBV4-3	TRBJ2-2	ASSQYRDRDGELF
TRBV11-1	TRBJ2-6	ASSVSDSGANVLT
TRBV5-6	TRBJ2-1	ASSRAISSYNEQF
TRBV15	TRBJ1-1	ATSSPSGAGTEAF